This record concerns one T cell receptor beta chain sequence. Its antigen is unidentified. DNA at around 200 ng, roughly 30,000 T cell genomes, went into sorted-subset replicate PCRs. Clones were sequenced by immunoSEQ multiplex PCR, and TCRdb holds only the in-frame ones, with some missing. The sample contains over a million clones, around three quarters of which appear only once. The sample originates from a study of shared clonotypes between healthy human individuals. Study-wide results and caveats: Across a handful of donors, naive CD4 shared roughly 5%, naive CD8 under 4%, memory CD4 about 2.4%, memory CD8 under 0.5%.

Germline CDR1 is MNHNS and CDR2 is SASEGT. This CDR3 is built from 14 residues. Between the trimmed V and J ends, which lost 0 bases and 8 bases, there was a span of 13 bases. Material: memory CD4+ T cells from PBMCs. Sample subset: CD45RA-negative fraction. This clonotype was sampled from a young man in good health. Some clones in this sample may be carry-over from other donors' samples. The chain couples TRBV6-1 to TRBJ2-5; D not resolved. The CDR3 reads CASSEAGTVGTQYF. As DNA, the CDR3 is TGTGCCAGCAGTGAAGCGGGAACAGTTGGAACCCAGTACTTC.